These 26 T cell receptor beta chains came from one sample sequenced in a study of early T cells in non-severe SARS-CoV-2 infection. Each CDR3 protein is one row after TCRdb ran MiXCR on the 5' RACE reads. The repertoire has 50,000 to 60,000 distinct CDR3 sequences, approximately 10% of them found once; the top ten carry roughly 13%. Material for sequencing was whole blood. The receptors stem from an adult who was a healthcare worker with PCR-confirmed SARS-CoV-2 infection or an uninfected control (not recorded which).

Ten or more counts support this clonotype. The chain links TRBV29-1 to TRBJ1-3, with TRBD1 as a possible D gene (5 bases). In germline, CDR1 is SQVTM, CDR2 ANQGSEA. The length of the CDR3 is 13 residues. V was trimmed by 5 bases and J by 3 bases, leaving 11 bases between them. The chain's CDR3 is CSVSDKIGNTIYF. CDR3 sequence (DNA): TGCAGCGTTTCGGACAAAATTGGAAACACCATATATTTT. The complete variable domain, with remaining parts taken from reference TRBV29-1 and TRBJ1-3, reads SAVISQKPSRDICQRGTSLTIQCQVDSQVTMMFWYRQQPGQSLTLIATANQGSEATYESGFVIDKFPISRPNLTFSTLTVSNMSPEDSSIYLCSVSDKIGNTIYFGEGSWLTVV.

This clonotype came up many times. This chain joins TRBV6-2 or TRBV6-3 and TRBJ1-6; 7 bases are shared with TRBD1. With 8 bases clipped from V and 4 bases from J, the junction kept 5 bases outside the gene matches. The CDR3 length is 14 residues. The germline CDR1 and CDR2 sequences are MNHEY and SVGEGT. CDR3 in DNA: TGTGCCAGCGCTACAGGGGAGTATAATTCACCCCTCCACTTT. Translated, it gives CASATGEYNSPLHF.

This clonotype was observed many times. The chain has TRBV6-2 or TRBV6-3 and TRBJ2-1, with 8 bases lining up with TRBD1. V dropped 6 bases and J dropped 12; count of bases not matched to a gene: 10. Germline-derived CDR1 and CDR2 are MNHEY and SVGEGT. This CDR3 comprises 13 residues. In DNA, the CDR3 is TGTGCCAGCAGCTCCCTCGGACAGGGCAGGCAGTTCTTC. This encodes CASSSLGQGRQFF.

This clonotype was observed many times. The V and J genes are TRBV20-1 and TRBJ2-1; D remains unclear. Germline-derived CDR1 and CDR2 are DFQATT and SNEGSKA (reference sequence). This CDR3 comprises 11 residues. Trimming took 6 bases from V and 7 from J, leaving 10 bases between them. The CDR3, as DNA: TGCAGTGCCGGGCCTAGTAATGAGCAGTTCTTC. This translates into CSAGPSNEQFF.

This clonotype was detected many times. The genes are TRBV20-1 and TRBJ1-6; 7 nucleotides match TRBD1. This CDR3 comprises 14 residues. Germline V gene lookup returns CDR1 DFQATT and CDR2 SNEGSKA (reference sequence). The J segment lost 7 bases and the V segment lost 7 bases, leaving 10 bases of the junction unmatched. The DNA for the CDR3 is TGCAGTGGAACACAGGGGATAGGGAATTCACCCCTCCACTTT. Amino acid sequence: CSGTQGIGNSPLHF.

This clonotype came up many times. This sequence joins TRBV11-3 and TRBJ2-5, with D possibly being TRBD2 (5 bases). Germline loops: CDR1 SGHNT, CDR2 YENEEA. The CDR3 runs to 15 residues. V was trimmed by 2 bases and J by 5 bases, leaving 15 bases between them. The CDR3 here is CASSLFGEFGETQYF. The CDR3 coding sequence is TGTGCCAGCAGCTTATTTGGGGAGTTTGGGGAGACCCAGTACTTC.

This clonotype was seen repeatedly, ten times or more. This chain's CDR3 is CASSTQETQYF. CDR3 sequence (DNA): TGTGCCAGCTCAACTCAAGAGACCCAGTACTTC. This rearrangement joins TRBV2 to TRBJ2-5, with no clear D. Germline CDR1 SNHLY, CDR2 FYNNEI. The CDR3 has 11 residues. V shed 8 bases and J shed 2 bases, with 6 bases lying between them.

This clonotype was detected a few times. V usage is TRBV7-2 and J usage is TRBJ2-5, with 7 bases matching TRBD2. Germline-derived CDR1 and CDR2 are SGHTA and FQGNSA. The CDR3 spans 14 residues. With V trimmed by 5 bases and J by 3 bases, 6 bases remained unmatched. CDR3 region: CASSPQREKETQYF. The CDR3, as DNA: TGTGCCAGCAGCCCTCAGCGGGAAAAAGAGACCCAGTACTTC.

CDR3 sequence reads: CASSRSRGGRAGTYEQYF. CDR3 in DNA: TGTGCCAGCAGCCGATCCCGAGGCGGGAGGGCCGGGACCTACGAGCAGTACTTC. The J gene is TRBJ2-7, the V gene TRBV14, with 9 bases aligning to TRBD2. Trimming cost V 4 bases and J 2 bases; bases outside gene matches: 15. The CDR3 has 18 amino acids. Germline CDR1 is SGHDN and CDR2 is FVKESK.

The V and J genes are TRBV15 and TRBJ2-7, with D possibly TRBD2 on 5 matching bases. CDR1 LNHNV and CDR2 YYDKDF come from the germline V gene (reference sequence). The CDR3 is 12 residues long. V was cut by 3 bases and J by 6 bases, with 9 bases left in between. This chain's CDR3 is CATSSLRGEQYF. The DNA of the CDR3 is TGTGCCACCAGCAGTCTACGGGGCGAGCAGTACTTC.

CDR3 in DNA: TGTGCCAGCAGCTTAAACGGTGCCGCCAACAATGAGCAGTTCTTC. Protein sequence: CASSLNGAANNEQFF. The rearrangement links TRBV7-3 to TRBJ2-1; D gene ambiguous. Germline CDR1 SGHTA, CDR2 FQGTGA. V was pared by 1 base and J by 5 bases, with 12 bases between. The CDR3 covers 15 residues.

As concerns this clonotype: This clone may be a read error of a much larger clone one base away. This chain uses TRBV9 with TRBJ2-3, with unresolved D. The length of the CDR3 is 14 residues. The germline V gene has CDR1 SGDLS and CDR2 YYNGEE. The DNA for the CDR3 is TGTGTCAGCAGCCCCGGCCCCACCGGGGATACGCAGTATTTT. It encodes CVSSPGPTGDTQYF.

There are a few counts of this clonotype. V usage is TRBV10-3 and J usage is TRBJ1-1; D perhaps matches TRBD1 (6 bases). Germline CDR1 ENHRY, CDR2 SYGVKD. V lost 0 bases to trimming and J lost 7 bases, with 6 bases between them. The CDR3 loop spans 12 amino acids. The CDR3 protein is CAISESTGEAFF. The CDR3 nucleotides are TGTGCCATCAGTGAGTCGACAGGTGAAGCTTTCTTT.

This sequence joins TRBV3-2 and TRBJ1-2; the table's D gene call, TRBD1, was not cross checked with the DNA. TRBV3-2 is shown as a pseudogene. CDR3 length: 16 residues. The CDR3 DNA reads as TGTGCCAGCAGCCCTCCCAACGACAGAGCCCTCTATGGCTACACCTTC. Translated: CASSPPNDRALYGYTF.

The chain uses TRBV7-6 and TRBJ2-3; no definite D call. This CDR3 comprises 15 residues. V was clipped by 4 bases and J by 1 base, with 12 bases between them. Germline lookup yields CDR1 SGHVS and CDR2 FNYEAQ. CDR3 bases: TGTGCCAGCAGCTCCTCGGCTCGGGGCACAGATACGCAGTATTTT. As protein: CASSSSARGTDTQYF.

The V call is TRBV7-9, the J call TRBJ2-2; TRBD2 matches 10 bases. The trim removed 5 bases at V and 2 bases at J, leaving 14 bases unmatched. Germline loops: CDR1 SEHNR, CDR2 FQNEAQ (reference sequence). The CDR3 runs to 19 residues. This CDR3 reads CASSTTRQGLADNTGELFF. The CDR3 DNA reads TGTGCCAGCAGCACCACCCGGCAAGGACTAGCGGATAACACCGGGGAGCTGTTTTTT.

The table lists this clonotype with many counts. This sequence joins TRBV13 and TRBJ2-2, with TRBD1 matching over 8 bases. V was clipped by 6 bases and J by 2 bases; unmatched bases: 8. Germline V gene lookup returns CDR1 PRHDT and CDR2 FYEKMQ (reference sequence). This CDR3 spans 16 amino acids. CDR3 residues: CASRKETGVNTGELFF. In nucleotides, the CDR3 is TGTGCCAGCAGAAAGGAGACAGGGGTAAACACCGGGGAGCTGTTTTTT. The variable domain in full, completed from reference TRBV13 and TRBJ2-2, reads AAGVIQSPRHLIKEKRETATLKCYPIPRHDTVYWYQQGPGQDPQFLISFYEKMQSDKGSIPDRFSAQQFSDYHSELNMSSLELGDSALYFCASRKETGVNTGELFFGEGSRLTVL.

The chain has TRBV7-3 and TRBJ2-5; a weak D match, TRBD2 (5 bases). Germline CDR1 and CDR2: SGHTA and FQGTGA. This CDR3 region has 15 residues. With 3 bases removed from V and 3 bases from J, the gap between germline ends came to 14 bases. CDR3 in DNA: TGTGCCAGCAGCTTTGCCGGGATATCAAAAGAGACCCAGTACTTC. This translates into CASSFAGISKETQYF.

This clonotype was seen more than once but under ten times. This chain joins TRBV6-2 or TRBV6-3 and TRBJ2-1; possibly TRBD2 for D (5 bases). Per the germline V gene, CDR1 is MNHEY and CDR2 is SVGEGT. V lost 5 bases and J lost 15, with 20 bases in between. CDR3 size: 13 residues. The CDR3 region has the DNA TGTGCCAGCAGTCTGGGGAGTTTTGGACTCGGGTTCTTC. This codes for CASSLGSFGLGFF.

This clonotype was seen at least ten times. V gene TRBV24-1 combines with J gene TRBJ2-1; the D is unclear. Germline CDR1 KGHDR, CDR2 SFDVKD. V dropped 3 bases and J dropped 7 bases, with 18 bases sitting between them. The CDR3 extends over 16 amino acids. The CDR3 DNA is TGTGCCACCAGTGATCCCCTGGACGGGCCTTCGAATGAGCAGTTCTTC. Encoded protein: CATSDPLDGPSNEQFF.

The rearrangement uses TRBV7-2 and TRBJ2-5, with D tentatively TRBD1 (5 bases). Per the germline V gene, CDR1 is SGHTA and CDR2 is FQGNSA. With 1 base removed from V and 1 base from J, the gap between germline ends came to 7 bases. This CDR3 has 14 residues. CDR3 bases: TGTGCCAGCAGCTTAGGGCAGGGCCAAGAGACCCAGTACTTC. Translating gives CASSLGQGQETQYF.

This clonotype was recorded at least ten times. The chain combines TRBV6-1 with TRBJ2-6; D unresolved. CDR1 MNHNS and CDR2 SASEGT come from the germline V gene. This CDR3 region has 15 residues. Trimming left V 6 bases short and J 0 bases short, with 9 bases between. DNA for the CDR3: TGTGCCAGCAGCGCGGTGAACTCTGGGGCCAACGTCCTGACTTTC. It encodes CASSAVNSGANVLTF.

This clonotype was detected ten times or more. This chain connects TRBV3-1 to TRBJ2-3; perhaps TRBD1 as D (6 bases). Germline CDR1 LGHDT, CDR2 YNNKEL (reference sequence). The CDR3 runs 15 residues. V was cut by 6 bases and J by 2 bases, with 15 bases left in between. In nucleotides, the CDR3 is TGTGCCAGCAGGGACAGTCCGTCGTACACAGATACGCAGTATTTT. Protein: CASRDSPSYTDTQYF.

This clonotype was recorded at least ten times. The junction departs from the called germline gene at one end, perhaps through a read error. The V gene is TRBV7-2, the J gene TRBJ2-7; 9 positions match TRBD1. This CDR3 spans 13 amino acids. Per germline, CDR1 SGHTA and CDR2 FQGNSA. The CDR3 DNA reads TGTGCCAGCAGCTTCTCCCTTGGGGACAGGGAGGACTTC. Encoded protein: CASSFSLGDREDF.

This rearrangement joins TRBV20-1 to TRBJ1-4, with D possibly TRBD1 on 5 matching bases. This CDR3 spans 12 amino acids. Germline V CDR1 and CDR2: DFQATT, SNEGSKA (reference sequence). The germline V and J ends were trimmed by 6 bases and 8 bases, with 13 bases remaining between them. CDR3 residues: CSAITGREKLFF. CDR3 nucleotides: TGCAGTGCCATAACAGGACGCGAAAAACTGTTTTTT.

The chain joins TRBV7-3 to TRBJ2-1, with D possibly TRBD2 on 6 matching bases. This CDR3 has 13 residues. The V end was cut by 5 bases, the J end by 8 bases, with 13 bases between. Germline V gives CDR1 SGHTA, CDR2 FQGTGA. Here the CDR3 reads CASSPTSIYEQFF. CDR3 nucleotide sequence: TGTGCCAGCAGCCCTACTAGCATCTATGAGCAGTTCTTC.